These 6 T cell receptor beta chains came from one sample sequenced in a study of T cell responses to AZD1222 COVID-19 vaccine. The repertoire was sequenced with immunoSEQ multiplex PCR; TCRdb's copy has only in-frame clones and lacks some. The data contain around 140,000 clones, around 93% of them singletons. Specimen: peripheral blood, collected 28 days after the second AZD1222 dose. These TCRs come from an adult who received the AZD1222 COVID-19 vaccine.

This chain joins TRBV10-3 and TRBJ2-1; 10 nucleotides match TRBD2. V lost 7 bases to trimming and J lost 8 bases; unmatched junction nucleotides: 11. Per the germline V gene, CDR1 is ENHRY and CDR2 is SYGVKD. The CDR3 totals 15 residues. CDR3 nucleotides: TGTGCCATCACCCCGGCTAGCGGGAGTCTCCATGAGCAGTTCTTC. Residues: CAITPASGSLHEQFF.

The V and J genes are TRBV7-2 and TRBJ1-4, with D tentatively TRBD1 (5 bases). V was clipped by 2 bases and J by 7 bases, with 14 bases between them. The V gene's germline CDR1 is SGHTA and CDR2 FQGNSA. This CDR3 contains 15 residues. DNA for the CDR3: TGTGCCAGCAGCTTATCTGGGACGGCGGGTGAAAAACTGTTTTTT. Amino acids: CASSLSGTAGEKLFF. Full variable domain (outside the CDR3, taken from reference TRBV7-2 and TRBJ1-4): GAGVSQSPSNKVTEKGKDVELRCDPISGHTALYWYRQSLGQGLEFLIYFQGNSAPDKSGLPSDRFSAERTGGSVSTLTIQRTQQEDSAVYLCASSLSGTAGEKLFFGSGTQLSVL.

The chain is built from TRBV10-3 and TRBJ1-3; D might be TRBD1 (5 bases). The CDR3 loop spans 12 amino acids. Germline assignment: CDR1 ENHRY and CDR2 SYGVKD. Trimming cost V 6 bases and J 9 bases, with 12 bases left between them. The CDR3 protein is CAIRNSQGTIYF. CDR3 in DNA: TGTGCCATCAGAAACTCCCAGGGCACCATATATTTT.

CDR3 loop: CASSSRLAGAETQYF. CDR3 bases: TGTGCCAGCAGTTCCAGGCTAGCGGGAGCCGAGACCCAGTACTTC. The chain recombines TRBV28 with TRBJ2-5, with 10 bases identical to TRBD2. The ends lost 4 bases at V and 5 bases at J; junction bases unmatched: 7. CDR3 length: 15 amino acids. CDR1 MDHEN and CDR2 SYDVKM come from the germline V gene.

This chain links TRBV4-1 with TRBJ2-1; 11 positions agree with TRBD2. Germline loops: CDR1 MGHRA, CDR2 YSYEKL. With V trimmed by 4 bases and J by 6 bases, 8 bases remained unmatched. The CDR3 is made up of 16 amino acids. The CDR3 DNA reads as TGCGCCAGCAGCCCAACGACTAGCGGGGCCTTCAATGAGCAGTTCTTC. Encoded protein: CASSPTTSGAFNEQFF.

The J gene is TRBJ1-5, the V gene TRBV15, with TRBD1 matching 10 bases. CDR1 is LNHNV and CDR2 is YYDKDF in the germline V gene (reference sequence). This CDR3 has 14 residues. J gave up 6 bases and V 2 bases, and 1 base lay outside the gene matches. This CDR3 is CATSRRQGAQPQHF. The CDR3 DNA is TGTGCCACCAGCAGAAGACAGGGGGCTCAGCCCCAGCATTTT.